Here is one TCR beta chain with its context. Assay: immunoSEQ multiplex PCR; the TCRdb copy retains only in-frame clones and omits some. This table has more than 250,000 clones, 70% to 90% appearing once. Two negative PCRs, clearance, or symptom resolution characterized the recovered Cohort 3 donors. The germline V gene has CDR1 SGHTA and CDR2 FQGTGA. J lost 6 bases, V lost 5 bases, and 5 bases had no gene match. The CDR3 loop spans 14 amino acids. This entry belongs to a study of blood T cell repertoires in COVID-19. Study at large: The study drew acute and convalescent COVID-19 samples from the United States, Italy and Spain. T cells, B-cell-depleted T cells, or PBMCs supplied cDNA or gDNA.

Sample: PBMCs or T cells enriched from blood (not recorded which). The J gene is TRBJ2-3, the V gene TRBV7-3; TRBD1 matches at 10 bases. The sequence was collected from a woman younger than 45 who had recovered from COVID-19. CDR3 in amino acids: CASSLGQGPDTQYF. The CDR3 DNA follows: TGTGCCAGCAGCCTGGGACAGGGGCCCGATACGCAGTATTTT. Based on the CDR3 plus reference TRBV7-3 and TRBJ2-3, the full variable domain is GAGVSQTPSNKVTEKGKYVELRCDPISGHTALYWYRQSLGQGPEFLIYFQGTGAADDSGLPNDRFFAVRPEGSVSTLKIQRTERGDSAVYLCASSLGQGPDTQYFGPGTRLTVL.